This TCR beta chain was sequenced in a study of cytomegalovirus exposure and HLA in healthy donors. Study findings and constraints: As confirmed in vitro, a few CMV-associated chains were specific for CMV antigens.

Comments on this clone: Antigen unknown.

With 60 Vbeta and 13 Jbeta primers, the PCR was carried out. TCRdb's copy holds only in-frame clones and misses some; the assay was immunoSEQ multiplex PCR. The data contain about 160,000 clones, roughly 80% of them singletons. Each donor was nominally healthy when sampled (though unrecorded immune exposures were likely). Germline-derived CDR1 and CDR2 are SGHRS and YFSETQ. The V and J ends lost 1 base and 1 base respectively, with 9 bases between them. The CDR3 has 15 residues. The chain combines TRBV5-1 with TRBJ1-5; perhaps TRBD1 as D (5 bases). This sequence originates from a woman aged 25 to 39 in good health and CMV-seropositive. The sequencing sample was made of PBMCs. CDR3 in amino acids: CASSLRGDSNQPQHF. Here the CDR3 DNA reads TGCGCCAGCAGCTTGAGGGGCGACAGCAATCAGCCCCAGCATTTT.